Each of the 24 T cell receptor beta chains below was sequenced from the same sample in a study of control samples from healthy donors and cancer patients. Sequencing was performed with immunoSEQ multiplex PCR; in TCRdb, only in-frame clones are kept and a portion is missing. Of more than 30,000 clones listed, roughly 94% are singletons. The sample consisted of blood. The source is a man in his 60s in good health.

V and J are TRBV5-1 and TRBJ2-7; possibly TRBD2 for D (7 bases). Germline CDR1 reads SGHRS; CDR2 reads YFSETQ. V dropped 0 bases and J dropped 5 bases, with 15 bases sitting between them. The CDR3 has 15 amino acids. The CDR3 region is CASSLVTGAGDEQYF. CDR3 DNA: TGCGCCAGCAGCTTGGTCACGGGGGCGGGGGACGAGCAGTACTTC. The whole variable domain, filled in from reference TRBV5-1 and TRBJ2-7, reads KAGVTQTPRYLIKTRGQQVTLSCSPISGHRSVSWYQQTPGQGLQFLFEYFSETQRNKGNFPGRFSGRQFSNSRSEMNVSTLELGDSALYLCASSLVTGAGDEQYFGPGTRLTVT.

The chain joins TRBV14 to TRBJ2-7; tentative D call: TRBD1 (5 bases). The germline V gene has CDR1 SGHDN and CDR2 FVKESK. V lost 5 bases, J lost 2 bases, and 13 bases lay in between. The CDR3 runs 14 residues. The CDR3 loop is CASSMQGIAYEQYF. CDR3 DNA sequence: TGTGCCAGCAGCATGCAGGGAATCGCCTACGAGCAGTACTTC.

The chain links TRBV12-5 to TRBJ2-1; possibly TRBD2 for D (5 bases). The germline V gene has CDR1 LGHNT and CDR2 FRNRAP. V dropped 3 bases and J dropped 5 bases, with 8 bases sitting between them. The CDR3 is 13 residues long. The CDR3: CASGFGLNNEQFF. The CDR3 nucleotides are TGTGCTAGTGGTTTCGGACTGAACAATGAGCAGTTCTTC.

This clone was seen once. The rearrangement links TRBV6-2 or TRBV6-3 to TRBJ2-6, with TRBD2 matching over 7 bases. Germline-derived CDR1 and CDR2 are MNHEY and SVGEGT. The V gene end was trimmed by 4 bases and the J gene end by 0 bases; junction bases not matched to a gene: 0. The CDR3 runs 15 residues. Written as DNA, the CDR3 is TGTGCCAGCAGTTGGGGGGGCTCTGGGGCCAACGTCCTGACTTTC. Encoded protein: CASSWGGSGANVLTF.

The chain uses TRBV19 and TRBJ1-6, with 10 bases identical to TRBD1. The germline V gene has CDR1 LNHDA and CDR2 SQIVND (reference sequence). Losses at the gene ends were 4 bases for V and 9 bases for J; bases not matched to a gene: 6. This CDR3 is built from 15 residues. In nucleotides, the CDR3 is TGTGCCAGTAGTACCGGACAGGGGGTTGGTTCACCCCTCCACTTT. Protein product: CASSTGQGVGSPLHF.

This clone has a single count. J is TRBJ2-3 and V is TRBV29-1, with no clear D. In germline, CDR1 is SQVTM, CDR2 ANQGSEA. The germline V and J ends were trimmed by 6 bases and 2 bases, with 12 bases remaining between them. The CDR3 sequence is 13 residues long. In DNA, the CDR3 is TGCAGCGTGTCCGTCCCTAACACAGATACGCAGTATTTT. It specifies CSVSVPNTDTQYF.

Worth noting for this clone: At the DNA level, this CDR3 is encoded by other sequences in the same sample as well. The rearrangement links TRBV7-6 to TRBJ2-1; 11 nucleotides align to TRBD2. Per germline, CDR1 SGHVS and CDR2 FNYEAQ. With V trimmed by 1 base and J by 8 bases, 19 bases remained unmatched. This CDR3 spans 20 amino acids. CDR3 sequence reads: CASSLVEGPSGGIYNYEQFF. The CDR3 nucleotides read TGTGCCAGCAGCTTAGTGGAAGGCCCTAGCGGGGGGATTTATAACTATGAGCAGTTCTTC.

The chain uses TRBV4-2 and TRBJ1-3, with a tentative D call TRBD1 (6 bases). The CDR3 totals 15 residues. Trimming took 0 bases from V and 11 from J, leaving 17 bases between them. CDR1 LGHNA and CDR2 YNFKEQ come from the germline V gene. This CDR3 reads CASSQDSKGGIAIYF. The CDR3 DNA reads TGTGCCAGCAGCCAAGATTCTAAGGGGGGAATCGCCATATATTTT.

V usage is TRBV6-2 or TRBV6-3 and J usage is TRBJ1-4; TRBD1 might be the D (5 bases). The germline V and J ends were trimmed by 6 bases and 7 bases, with 21 bases remaining between them. This CDR3 is 16 amino acids long. Germline CDR1 and CDR2: MNHEY and SVGEGT. The CDR3 loop reads CASSLIPGPYGEKLFF. In nucleotides, the CDR3 is TGTGCCAGCAGCCTAATACCGGGACCCTACGGTGAAAAACTGTTTTTT.

V is TRBV5-1 and J is TRBJ2-5; 8 bases agree with TRBD1. The CDR3 is 15 amino acids. The V segment lost 1 base and the J segment 5 bases; nucleotides outside the gene matches: 7. CDR1 and CDR2 (germline): SGHRS, YFSETQ. For the CDR3, the DNA is TGCGCCAGCAGCTTGTCGGACAGGGAATATGAGACCCAGTACTTC. Amino acids: CASSLSDREYETQYF.

With respect to this clone: Other DNA sequences in the sample encode the same CDR3. This chain uses TRBV7-2 with TRBJ2-2; 9 positions agree with TRBD2. This CDR3 contains 15 residues. With 5 bases clipped from V and 8 bases from J, the junction kept 9 bases outside the gene matches. Germline assignment: CDR1 SGHTA and CDR2 FQGNSA. The CDR3 DNA sequence: TGTGCCAGCAGCCCCCCAGCGGGGGGCCGGGGGGAGCTGTTTTTT. This gives the protein CASSPPAGGRGELFF.

V and J are TRBV4-3 and TRBJ2-7, with D unclear. Trimming removed 0 bases from V and 3 bases from J, with 9 bases in between. Germline lookup yields CDR1 LGHNA and CDR2 YSLEER. The CDR3 is 14 residues long. DNA for the CDR3: TGCGCCAGCAGCCAAGATTGGGGTAACTACGAGCAGTACTTC. Translating it yields CASSQDWGNYEQYF.

The J gene is TRBJ1-1, the V gene TRBV11-2; D is perhaps TRBD1 (6 bases). Trimming stripped 7 bases from V and 0 bases from J, with 15 bases between. CDR1 SGHAT and CDR2 FQNNGV come from the germline V gene. This CDR3 spans 15 amino acids. The CDR3 nucleotides are TGTGCCAGCACCCGCGAAGGGGGGTTGAACACTGAAGCTTTCTTT. Translating gives CASTREGGLNTEAFF.

This clone was counted a single time. The V gene is TRBV30, the J gene TRBJ2-3; 13 nucleotides line up with TRBD2. The ends lost 3 bases at V and 4 bases at J; junction bases unmatched: 4. From germline, CDR1 is GTSNPN and CDR2 SVGIG (reference sequence). This CDR3 has 15 amino acids. The CDR3 nucleotides are TGTGCCTGGAGCCAACTAGCGGGGGGGGCAGATACGCAGTATTTT. Its translation is CAWSQLAGGADTQYF.

V gene TRBV9 combines with J gene TRBJ2-5, with 9 positions matching TRBD2. The CDR3 has 15 residues. Looked up from germline, CDR1 is SGDLS and CDR2 is YYNGEE. J gave up 4 bases and V 0 bases, and 4 bases lay outside the gene matches. The chain's CDR3 is CASSVGTSDRETQYF. In DNA form, the CDR3 reads TGTGCCAGCAGCGTAGGGACTAGCGATAGAGAGACCCAGTACTTC.

The chain is built from TRBV7-9 and TRBJ1-2; tentatively, D is TRBD1 (6 bases). Germline V gene data show CDR1 as SEHNR and CDR2 as FQNEAQ (reference sequence). V was pared by 6 bases and J by 7 bases, with 18 bases between. CDR3 length: 14 amino acids. CDR3 in amino acids: CASSSPEGGGGYTF. In DNA, the CDR3 is TGTGCCAGCAGTTCACCCGAAGGGGGGGGTGGCTACACCTTC.

The rearrangement joins TRBV4-1 to TRBJ2-7, with a tentative D call TRBD2 (6 bases). The CDR3 consists of 15 residues. Trimming cost V 1 base and J 7 bases, with 17 bases left between them. Germline values: CDR1 MGHRA, CDR2 YSYEKL. The chain's CDR3 is CASSQGSGGYEEQYF. The CDR3, as DNA: TGCGCCAGCAGCCAAGGTTCTGGGGGGTACGAGGAGCAGTACTTC.

This rearrangement joins TRBV7-9 to TRBJ2-2; D remains ambiguous. CDR3 size: 16 residues. The V gene lost 5 bases and the J gene lost 0 bases, with 13 bases spanning the gap. Germline lookup yields CDR1 SEHNR and CDR2 FQNEAQ (reference sequence). The CDR3 reads CASSLGLGTNTGELFF. The CDR3 DNA reads TGTGCCAGCAGCCTCGGCCTTGGGACGAACACCGGGGAGCTGTTTTTT.

V is TRBV2 and J is TRBJ2-1; no reliable D call. V was trimmed by 1 base and J by 0 bases, leaving 7 bases between them. This CDR3 contains 15 residues. Germline CDR1 and CDR2: SNHLY and FYNNEI. CDR3 loop: CASSEENSSYNEQFF. The DNA for the CDR3 is TGTGCCAGCAGTGAAGAAAATAGCTCCTACAATGAGCAGTTCTTC.

The chain links TRBV5-1 to TRBJ1-2; 9 bases line up with TRBD1. CDR1 is SGHRS and CDR2 is YFSETQ in the germline V gene. V gave up 4 bases and J gave up 6 bases; unmatched junction bases: 4. The CDR3 is 13 amino acids. The CDR3 DNA reads TGCGCCAGCAGCAGCGGGACAGGGAATGGCTACACCTTC. Translating gives CASSSGTGNGYTF.

The V gene is TRBV21-1, the J gene TRBJ1-1; the table names TRBD1, a call not compared with the DNA. TRBV21-1 is classified as a pseudogene. This CDR3 contains 14 residues. CDR3 amino acids: CASSKVAGDTEAFF. The CDR3 DNA sequence: TGTGCCAGCAGCAAAGTTGCAGGGGACACTGAAGCTTTCTTT.

The V gene is TRBV9, the J gene TRBJ1-2; D gene uncertain. CDR1 and CDR2 from the germline V gene are SGDLS and YYNGEE. Trimming took off 2 bases at V and 3 bases at J, with 17 bases between the two ends. CDR3 length: 16 residues. The CDR3 sequence is CASSVLGDGLDYGYTF. The DNA for the CDR3 is TGTGCCAGCAGCGTTCTCGGGGATGGCTTGGACTATGGCTACACCTTC.

The chain employs TRBV30 and TRBJ1-1; 7 bases line up with TRBD1. The trim removed 1 base at V and 4 bases at J, leaving 3 bases unmatched. This CDR3 contains 13 residues. In germline, CDR1 is GTSNPN, CDR2 SVGIG (reference sequence). CDR3 amino acids: CAWSGGTATEAFF. The CDR3 region has the DNA TGTGCCTGGAGTGGAGGGACAGCCACTGAAGCTTTCTTT.

This chain links TRBV7-8 with TRBJ1-4; 7 bases are a match to TRBD1. CDR1 and CDR2 from the germline V gene are SGHVS and FQNEAQ. The ends lost 1 base at V and 8 bases at J; junction bases unmatched: 7. The CDR3 loop spans 15 amino acids. As DNA, the CDR3 is TGTGCCAGCAGCTTAGAGGGGGCGGGTCGAGAAAAACTGTTTTTT. Its protein is CASSLEGAGREKLFF.